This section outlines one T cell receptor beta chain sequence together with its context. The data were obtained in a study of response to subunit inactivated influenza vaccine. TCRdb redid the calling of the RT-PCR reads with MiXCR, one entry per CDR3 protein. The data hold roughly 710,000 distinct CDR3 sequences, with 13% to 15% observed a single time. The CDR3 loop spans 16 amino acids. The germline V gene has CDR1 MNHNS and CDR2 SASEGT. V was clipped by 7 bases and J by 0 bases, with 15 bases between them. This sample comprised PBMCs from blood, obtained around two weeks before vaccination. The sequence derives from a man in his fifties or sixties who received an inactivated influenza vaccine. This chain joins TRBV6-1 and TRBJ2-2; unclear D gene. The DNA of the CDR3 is TGTGCCAGCACCCGGAAGTCAAGTTCGAACACCGGGGAGCTGTTTTTT. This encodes CASTRKSSSNTGELFF.